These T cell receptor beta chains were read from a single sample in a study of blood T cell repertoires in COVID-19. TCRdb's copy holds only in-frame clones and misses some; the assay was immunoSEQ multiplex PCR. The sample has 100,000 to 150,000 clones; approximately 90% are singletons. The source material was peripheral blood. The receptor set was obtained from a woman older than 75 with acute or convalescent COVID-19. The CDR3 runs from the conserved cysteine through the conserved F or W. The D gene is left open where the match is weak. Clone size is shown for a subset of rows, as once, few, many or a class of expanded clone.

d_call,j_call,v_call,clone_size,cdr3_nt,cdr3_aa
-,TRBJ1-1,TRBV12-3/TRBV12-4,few,TGTGCCAGCGCCCCGGCGGGGGTCACTGAAGCTTTCTTT,CASAPAGVTEAFF
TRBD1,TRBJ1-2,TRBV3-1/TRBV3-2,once,TGTGCCAGCTGTTCGACAGGGACCTATGGCTACACCTTC,CASCSTGTYGYTF
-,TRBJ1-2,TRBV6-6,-,TGTGCCAGCACCCCCGGGTCGCTGATATATGGCTACACCTTC,CASTPGSLIYGYTF
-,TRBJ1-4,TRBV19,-,TGTGCCAGTAGTTCCGACCCGGGAGGACCTAATGAAAAACTGTTTTTT,CASSSDPGGPNEKLFF
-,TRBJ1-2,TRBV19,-,TGTGCCAGTAGCCTACCCCGCTATGGCTACACCTTC,CASSLPRYGYTF
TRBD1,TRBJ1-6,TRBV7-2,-,TGTGCCAGCAGCGCCCGGGACAGGGGGAATTCACCCCTCCACTTT,CASSARDRGNSPLHF
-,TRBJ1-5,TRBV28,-,TGTGCCAGCAGTTGGGGGGGTAGCAATCAGCCCCAGCATTTT,CASSWGGSNQPQHF
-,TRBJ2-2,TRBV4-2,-,TGTGCCAGCAGCCAAGAAGGAAGGGAGTACGGGGAGCTGTTTTTT,CASSQEGREYGELFF
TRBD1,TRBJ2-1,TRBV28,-,TGTGCCAGCAGTTTGCGGGGACAGGGGGCTGGTGAGCAGTTCTTC,CASSLRGQGAGEQFF
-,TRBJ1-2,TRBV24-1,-,TGTGCCACCAGTGAAAGGGGGGGCTACACCTTC,CATSERGGYTF
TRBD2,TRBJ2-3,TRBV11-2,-,TGTGCCAGCAGCTTAGCGAGCGGGGGGTATACAGATACGCAGTATTTT,CASSLASGGYTDTQYF
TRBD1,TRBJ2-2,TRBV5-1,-,TGCGCCAGCAGCTTTCTGACAGGGGAGAACACCGGGGAGCTGTTTTTT,CASSFLTGENTGELFF
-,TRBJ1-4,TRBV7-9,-,TGTGCCAGCAGCTTAGGGGCAGATGAAAAACTGTTTTTT,CASSLGADEKLFF
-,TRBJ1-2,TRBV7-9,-,TGTGCCAGCAGCCGGGGGGCCTATGGGGACTATGGCTACACCTTC,CASSRGAYGDYGYTF
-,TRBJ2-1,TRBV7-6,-,TGTGCCAGCAGCTTAGCATCTAGCTCCTACAATGAGCAGTTCTTC,CASSLASSSYNEQFF
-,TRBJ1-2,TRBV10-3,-,TGTGCCATCAGTGCCGCAGAGCAGGGTGTGGGCTACACCTTC,CAISAAEQGVGYTF
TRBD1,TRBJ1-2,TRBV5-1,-,TGCGCCAGCAGCCCGGGACAGGGGTCTAATGGCTACACCTTC,CASSPGQGSNGYTF
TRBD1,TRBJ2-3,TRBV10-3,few,TGTGCCATCAGTGATCCTAGGGCAGGGGGCGCGACAGATACGCAGTATTTT,CAISDPRAGGATDTQYF
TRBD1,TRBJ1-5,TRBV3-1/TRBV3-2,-,TGTGCCAGCAGCGCAGGGGGGTCTCAGCCCCAGCATTTT,CASSAGGSQPQHF
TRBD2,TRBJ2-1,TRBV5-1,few,TGCGCCAGCAGCTTGGAGAAGGCGGGAGGCATCAATGAGCAGTTCTTC,CASSLEKAGGINEQFF
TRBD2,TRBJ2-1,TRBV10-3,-,TGTGCCATCAGTACGGGGGGGCCCAATGAGCAGTTCTTC,CAISTGGPNEQFF
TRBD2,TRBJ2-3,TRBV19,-,TGTGCCAGTAGTATGGCCTCAACTAGGAACGGGGGGACGCAGTATTTT,CASSMASTRNGGTQYF
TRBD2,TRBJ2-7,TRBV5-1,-,TGCGCCAGCGGCCTTGGGAGGGCCTACGAGCAGTACTTC,CASGLGRAYEQYF
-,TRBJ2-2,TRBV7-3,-,TGTGCCAGCAGCTTAGGGACATCCACCGGGGAGCTGTTTTTT,CASSLGTSTGELFF
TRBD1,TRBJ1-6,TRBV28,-,TGTGCCAGCCAGACAGGGGTCTATAATTCACCCCTCCACTTT,CASQTGVYNSPLHF
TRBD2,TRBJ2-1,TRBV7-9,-,TGTGCCAGCAGCTCAAATGGCGGGAGTTCCTACAATGAGCAGTTCTTC,CASSSNGGSSYNEQFF
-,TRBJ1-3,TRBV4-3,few,TGCGCCAGCAGCCAAGCTGCTATCTCTGGAAACACCATATATTTT,CASSQAAISGNTIYF
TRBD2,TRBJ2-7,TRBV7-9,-,TGTGCCAGCAGCTTGGGGACTAGCGGGAAAAAGGCCTCCTACGAGCAGTACTTC,CASSLGTSGKKASYEQYF
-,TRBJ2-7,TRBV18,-,TGTGCCAGCTCACCTAGAGGGTACGAGCAGTACTTC,CASSPRGYEQYF
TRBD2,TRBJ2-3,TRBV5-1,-,TGCGCCAGCAGCAAAGGCGGGGGGGCAATCCGAGCAGATACGCAGTATTTT,CASSKGGGAIRADTQYF
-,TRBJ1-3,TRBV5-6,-,TGTGCCAGCAGCTTTAGTCGAAACACCATATATTTT,CASSFSRNTIYF
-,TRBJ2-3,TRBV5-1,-,TGCGCCAGCAGCTTGGGCCCAGCGACCCCCACAGATACGCAGTATTTT,CASSLGPATPTDTQYF
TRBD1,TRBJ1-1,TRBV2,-,TGTGCCAGCAGAGGTAGGACAGGAAGAACTGAAGCTTTCTTT,CASRGRTGRTEAFF
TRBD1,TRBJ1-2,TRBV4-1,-,TGCGCCAGCAGCCAATCGACCGGTATGACAGGGCGGGTTGGCTACACCTTC,CASSQSTGMTGRVGYTF
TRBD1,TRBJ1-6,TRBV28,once,TGTGCCAGCAGTTTAGGATCGACAGGGGGGGGTTCACCCCTCCACTTT,CASSLGSTGGGSPLHF
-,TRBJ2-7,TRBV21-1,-,TGTGCCAGCAGCAACGGGACACACCGTCCCTACGAGCGGTACTTC,CASSNGTHRPYERYF
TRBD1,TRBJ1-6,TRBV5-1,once,TGCGCCAGCAGGACCACGGACAGGACCTATAATTCACCCCTCCACTTT,CASRTTDRTYNSPLHF
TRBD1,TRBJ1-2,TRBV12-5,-,TGTGCTAGTGGTTTGCCGCCGGGACAGGGGGCTCGGGACTATGGCTACACCTTC,CASGLPPGQGARDYGYTF
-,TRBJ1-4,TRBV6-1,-,TGTGCCAGCAGTGAAGCGCGGGGGTTTGAAAAACTGTTTTTT,CASSEARGFEKLFF
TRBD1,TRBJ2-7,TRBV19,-,TGTGCCAGTAGTATAGCTGGACAGGGCCCGTACGAGCAGTACTTC,CASSIAGQGPYEQYF
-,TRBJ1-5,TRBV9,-,TGTGCCAGCAGCGTGATGGGAGAAAATAATCAGCCCCAGCATTTT,CASSVMGENNQPQHF
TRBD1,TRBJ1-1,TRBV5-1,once,TGCGCCAGCAGCTTGGCAGGGGGTGACACTGAAGCTTTCTTT,CASSLAGGDTEAFF
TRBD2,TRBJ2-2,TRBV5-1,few,TGCGCCAGCAGCTTGGGACTAGCGGAGACCGGGGAGCTGTTTTTT,CASSLGLAETGELFF
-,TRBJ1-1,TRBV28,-,TGTGCCAGCAGGCCCCCACAGAGCACTGAAGCTTTCTTT,CASRPPQSTEAFF
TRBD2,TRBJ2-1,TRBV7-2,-,TGTGCCAGCAGCTTATTCGCGGGACTAGCGGACAATGAGCAGTTCTTC,CASSLFAGLADNEQFF
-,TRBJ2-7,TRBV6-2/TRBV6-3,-,TGTGCCAGCAGTTACCCCCGGGCCGGGCAGGGCGCCTACGAGCAGTACTTC,CASSYPRAGQGAYEQYF
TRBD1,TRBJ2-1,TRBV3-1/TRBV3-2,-,TGTGCCAGCAGCCCCCGACAGGGGTACAATGAGCAGTTCTTC,CASSPRQGYNEQFF
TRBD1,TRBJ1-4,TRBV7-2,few,TGTGCCAGCAGAAGGACAGGGGGCTCTACTAATGAAAAACTGTTTTTT,CASRRTGGSTNEKLFF
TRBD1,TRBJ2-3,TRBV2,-,TGTGCCAGCAGGGCGACAGGGGGAGATACGCAGTATTTT,CASRATGGDTQYF
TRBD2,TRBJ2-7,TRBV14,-,TGTGCCAGCAGCGTTGTAGCGGGAGGCTACGAGCAGTACTTC,CASSVVAGGYEQYF
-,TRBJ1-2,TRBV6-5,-,TGTGCCAGCAGTTACTCGAGTCGAAGCGGCTACACCTTC,CASSYSSRSGYTF
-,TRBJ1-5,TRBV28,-,TGTGCCAGCAGTCTAAGGGGGGGAGTTAGTCAGCCCCAGCATTTT,CASSLRGGVSQPQHF
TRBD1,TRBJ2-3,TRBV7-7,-,TGTGCTAGCAGCTTACCGACAGGGGGCACAGATACGCAGTATTTT,CASSLPTGGTDTQYF
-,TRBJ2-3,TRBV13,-,TGTGCCAGCAGCGCCACACAGGATAGCACAGATACGCAGTATTTT,CASSATQDSTDTQYF
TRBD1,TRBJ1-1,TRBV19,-,TGTGCCAGTACTCGACAGGGGACTGAAGCTTTCTTT,CASTRQGTEAFF
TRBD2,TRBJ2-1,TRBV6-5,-,TGTGCCAGCAGTTCTAGCGGCAATGAGCAGTTCTTC,CASSSSGNEQFF
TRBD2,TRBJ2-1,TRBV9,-,TGTGCCAGCAGCGTAGCGGGAACTAGCGGGAACAATGAGCAGTTCTTC,CASSVAGTSGNNEQFF
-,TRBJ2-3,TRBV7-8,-,TGTGCCAGCAGCTTAGAGACAGGGAGGATAGCAGATACGCAGTATTTT,CASSLETGRIADTQYF
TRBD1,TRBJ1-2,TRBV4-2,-,TGTGCCAGCAGCCAAGTTCGGACAGGGGGTGTCTATGGCTACACCTTC,CASSQVRTGGVYGYTF